Here is one TCR beta chain with its context. What it binds is not known. Investigators isolated RNA and reverse transcribed it into cDNA to act as the sequencing template. Measured with immunoSEQ multiplex PCR; TCRdb has only the in-frame clones, and not every one. This sample carries 150,000 to 200,000 clones, about 51% of them seen once, and the ten largest clones take about 9.5%. The data originate from a study of CD8+ T cells in alopecia areata. Study-wide context: Treated patients received oral tofacitinib, 5 to 10 mg twice daily. The protocol delivered tofacitinib for 6 to 18 months, then withdrew it for 6 months. Overall study findings and caveats: Tofacitinib produced a significant decrease in scalp clonality and in expanded CD8+ clones among the top 100.

As to treatment: oral pan-JAK inhibitor, 5-10 mg twice daily. Germline CDR1 reads SGHTA; CDR2 reads FQGNSA. The CDR3 is 13 residues long. V lost 4 bases and J lost 1, with 7 bases in between. This receptor was identified in a human donor with alopecia areata. The source was CD8+ T cells sorted from blood, collected at approximately week 52, from a patient treated with tofacitinib. The chain uses TRBV7-2 and TRBJ2-5, with D possibly being TRBD1 (5 bases). CDR3 DNA: TGTGCCAGCAGCTCGACAGTCCAAGAGACCCAGTACTTC. This sequence encodes CASSSTVQETQYF.